The 8 T cell receptor beta chains presented below share a single source sample, sequenced in a study of T cell responses to AZD1222 COVID-19 vaccine. TCRdb keeps only in-frame clones here, not all; method: immunoSEQ multiplex PCR. Of approximately 140,000 clones in the sample, 90% were seen once. This sample comprised peripheral blood, obtained 28 days after the second AZD1222 dose. All receptors derive from an adult who received the AZD1222 COVID-19 vaccine.

The rearrangement joins TRBV20-1 to TRBJ2-1; possible D gene TRBD2, 6 bases. V gave up 3 bases and J gave up 9 bases, with 12 bases separating them. CDR3 length: 12 residues. The germline V gene has CDR1 DFQATT and CDR2 SNEGSKA (reference sequence). The CDR3 nucleotides are TGCAGTGCTAGTGTCGCGGGGATTGAGCAGTTCTTC. This codes for CSASVAGIEQFF.

J is TRBJ2-1 and V is TRBV2; D remains ambiguous. CDR3 length: 14 amino acids. V lost 6 bases to trimming and J lost 7 bases, with 16 bases between them. Germline V gene sequence: CDR1 SNHLY, CDR2 FYNNEI. The CDR3 nucleotides read TGTGCCAGCAGCCGGCAGGAGAGTAGGAATGAGCAGTTCTTC. This codes for CASSRQESRNEQFF.

This chain uses TRBV5-1 with TRBJ1-6; TRBD1 matches at 10 bases. Germline assignment: CDR1 SGHRS and CDR2 YFSETQ. J gave up 7 bases and V 0 bases, and 4 bases lay outside the gene matches. This CDR3 is built from 16 residues. CDR3: CASSLEPGQGNSPLHF. For the CDR3, the DNA is TGCGCCAGCAGCTTGGAGCCGGGACAGGGGAATTCACCCCTCCACTTT.

V is TRBV5-1 and J is TRBJ1-5, with TRBD1 identical over 8 bases. The CDR3 has 16 amino acids. V trimming: 0 bases; J trimming: 0 bases; junction bases outside the gene matches: 2. The V gene's germline CDR1 is SGHRS and CDR2 YFSETQ. The CDR3 loop reads CASSLGTGNSNQPQHF. Here the CDR3 DNA reads TGCGCCAGCAGCTTGGGGACAGGGAATAGCAATCAGCCCCAGCATTTT.

The CDR3, as DNA: TGTGCCAGCAGCGTAGACAGGTCAACCTACAATGAGCAGTTCTTC. Amino acid sequence: CASSVDRSTYNEQFF. V is TRBV7-2 and J is TRBJ2-1, with a tentative D call TRBD1 (6 bases). Germline V gives CDR1 SGHTA, CDR2 FQGNSA. This CDR3 comprises 15 residues. V lost 5 bases to trimming and J lost 2 bases, with 13 bases between them.

The chain couples TRBV18 to TRBJ1-6, with D possibly being TRBD1 (5 bases). The length of the CDR3 is 16 residues. CDR1 is KGHSH and CDR2 is LQKENI in the germline V gene. Trimming removed 0 bases from V and 3 bases from J, with 9 bases in between. The CDR3 nucleotides read TGTGCCAGCTCACCACCTGGGGGGAACTATAATTCACCCCTCCACTTT. This sequence encodes CASSPPGGNYNSPLHF.

The chain uses TRBV3-1 (or the pseudogene TRBV3-2) and TRBJ1-5; TRBD1 might be the D (6 bases). CDR1 is LGHDT and CDR2 is YNNKEL in the germline V gene (reference sequence). V lost 2 bases, J lost 2 bases, and 10 bases lay in between. The CDR3 totals 15 residues. The CDR3 spells CASSQNPGGNQPQHF. In DNA, the CDR3 is TGTGCCAGCAGCCAAAATCCAGGGGGCAATCAGCCCCAGCATTTT.

The chain combines TRBV30 with TRBJ1-1, with TRBD1 matching over 8 bases. The CDR3 length is 15 residues. CDR1 is GTSNPN, CDR2 SVGIG, per germline (reference sequence). The V gene end was trimmed by 1 base and the J gene end by 5 bases; junction bases not matched to a gene: 9. The CDR3 DNA follows: TGTGCCTGGAGTGCTAGGACAGGGCGGGGTACTGAAGCTTTCTTT. As protein: CAWSARTGRGTEAFF.